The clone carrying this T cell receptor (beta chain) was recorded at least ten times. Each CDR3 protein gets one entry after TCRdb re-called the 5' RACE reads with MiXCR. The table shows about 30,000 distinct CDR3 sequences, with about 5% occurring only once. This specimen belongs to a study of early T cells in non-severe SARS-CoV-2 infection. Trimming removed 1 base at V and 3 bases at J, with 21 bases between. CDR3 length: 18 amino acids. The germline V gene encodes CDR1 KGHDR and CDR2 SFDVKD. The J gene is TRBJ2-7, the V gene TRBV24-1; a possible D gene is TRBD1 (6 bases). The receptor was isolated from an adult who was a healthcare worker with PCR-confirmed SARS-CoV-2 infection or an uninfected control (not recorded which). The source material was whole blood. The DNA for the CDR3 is TGTGCCACCAGTGATTTATCTGGGGGCCGGCTGGTCATCTACGAGCAGTACTTC. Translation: CATSDLSGGRLVIYEQYF.